This T cell receptor (beta chain) was retrieved from a study of regulatory T cells in long-lasting Graves disease. This clonotype was counted many times. Time point denoted: newly diagnosed GD, antithyroid drugs for less than 3 months. PBMC RNA was the source of the TCR library. Assembly of TCR beta libraries relied on iRepertoire HTBI primers together with Arm-PCR of CDR3 regions. Using its own MiXCR run on the multiplex PCR reads, TCRdb lists one record per CDR3 protein. The sample includes fewer than 450,000 distinct CDR3 sequences, 15% seen only once; the top ten take about 7.6%. The germline V gene has CDR1 SNHLY and CDR2 FYNNEI. V was pared by 7 bases and J by 0 bases, with 10 bases between. There are 13 residues in the CDR3. Separately, the same data were catalogued under a study of T cells in Graves' hyperthyroidism and ophthalmopathy.

This chain links TRBV2 with TRBJ2-7, with D possibly matching TRBD1 (6 bases). The sequence derives from a woman aged 35 to 49 with Graves disease. This specimen consisted of peripheral blood mononuclear cells (PBMCs), obtained at new diagnosis, from a patient treated with antithyroid drugs. The CDR3 reads CASKGGSSYEQYF. CDR3 DNA sequence: TGTGCCAGCAAAGGGGGATCCTCCTACGAGCAGTACTTC.